The rows below give T cell receptor beta chains drawn from one sample of a study of early T cells in non-severe SARS-CoV-2 infection. TCRdb ran MiXCR on the 5' RACE reads and lists one entry per CDR3 protein. The sample carries some 120,000 distinct CDR3 sequences, more than 13% recorded once. Sequencing used whole blood. Every receptor here comes from an adult who was a healthcare worker with PCR-confirmed SARS-CoV-2 infection or an uninfected control (not recorded which). Both conserved end residues are part of each CDR3. A D gene is named only where the DNA matches it firmly. Size is omitted from some rows. Given values are once, few, many or a class for expanded clones.

. | . | TRBJ1-5 | TRBV27 | TGTGCCAGCGGGGAAGAAAGCAATCAGCCCCAGCATTTT | CASGEESNQPQHF
. | . | TRBJ2-3 | TRBV7-8 | TGTGCCAGCAGCTTAGCTAGTGCCTCCGAGCCCGGTACGCAGTATTTT | CASSLASASEPGTQYF
. | . | TRBJ1-1 | TRBV18 | TGTGCCAGCTCACGGGCCCCGGACACTGAAGCTTTCTTT | CASSRAPDTEAFF
TRBD1 | few | TRBJ1-3 | TRBV7-9 | TGTGCCAGCTCTATGGTCGGGACAGGGAGAGGAAACACCGTATATTTT | CASSMVGTGRGNTVYF
. | few | TRBJ2-7 | TRBV9 | TGTGCCAGCAGCGTAGCTGGAGAATCCTACGAGCAGTACTTC | CASSVAGESYEQYF
. | . | TRBJ1-1 | TRBV3-1 | TGTGCCAGCAGCCACTACGGGGCTGGGGGGAACACTGAAGCTTTCTTT | CASSHYGAGGNTEAFF
. | few | TRBJ2-1 | TRBV3-1 | TGTGCCAGCAGACGTACAGGGAATGAGCAGTTCTTC | CASRRTGNEQFF
. | few | TRBJ1-1 | TRBV6-2/TRBV6-3 | TGTGCCAGCAGTTACCCAATGTTTGTTAATTCGGGTGAAGCTTTCTTT | CASSYPMFVNSGEAFF
TRBD2 | . | TRBJ2-1 | TRBV18 | TGTGCCAGCTCACCGGTTAGCGGGGGCAGTGAGCAGTTCTTC | CASSPVSGGSEQFF
. | few | TRBJ2-5 | TRBV4-1 | TGCGCCAGCAGCCAAGACTTGGCCCAAGAGACCCAGTACTTC | CASSQDLAQETQYF
. | . | TRBJ1-2 | TRBV12-3/TRBV12-4 | TGTGCCAGTTCTCTAAGGAGCCTCTATGGCTACACCTTC | CASSLRSLYGYTF
. | . | TRBJ2-3 | TRBV7-9 | TGTGCCAGCAGCTTAGAACGAGGGGATACGCAGTATTTT | CASSLERGDTQYF
TRBD1 | . | TRBJ2-5 | TRBV20-1 | TGCAGTGCTAGCGGGACAGGGGATGTAGAGACCCAGTACTTC | CSASGTGDVETQYF
. | once | TRBJ1-1 | TRBV10-2 | TGCGCCAGCACGGAAGGCACTGAAGCTTTCTTT | CASTEGTEAFF
. | few | TRBJ2-1 | TRBV5-1 | TGCGCCAGCAGCTCGGGGACCTTTTGGAATGAGCAGTTCTTC | CASSSGTFWNEQFF
. | . | TRBJ2-5 | TRBV12-3/TRBV12-4 | TGTGCCAGCAGACCGAAGACAGGACAAGAGACCCAGTACTTC | CASRPKTGQETQYF
TRBD2 | few | TRBJ2-7 | TRBV10-3 | TGTGCCATCAGTGAGTGGGCGGGAGGCGAGCAGTACTTC | CAISEWAGGEQYF
TRBD2 | . | TRBJ2-7 | TRBV20-1 | TGCAGTGCTAGAGGTCCTACTAGCGGGGACTACGAGCAGTACTTC | CSARGPTSGDYEQYF
. | . | TRBJ1-1 | TRBV29-1 | TGCAGCGTTGAATCGGGCCTGAACACTGAAGCTTTCTTT | CSVESGLNTEAFF
. | . | TRBJ1-3 | TRBV7-6 | TGTGCCAGCAGCTTAGCCGGGGGGCTCACTGGAAACACCATATATTTT | CASSLAGGLTGNTIYF
TRBD1 | few | TRBJ2-1 | TRBV6-5 | TGTGCCAGCACCCCCCAGGGGGCCTCCTACAATGAGCAGTTCTTC | CASTPQGASYNEQFF
. | . | TRBJ2-7 | TRBV27 | TGTGCCAGCAGTTTATCAGTAGGGCCCTTAGACGAGCAGTACTTC | CASSLSVGPLDEQYF
. | few | TRBJ1-4 | TRBV29-1 | TGCAGCGTTGGAAGGACAACCACTAATGAAAAACTGTTTTTT | CSVGRTTTNEKLFF
TRBD1 | few | TRBJ1-3 | TRBV5-1 | TGCGCCAGCAGCTTGGGGACAGGGGGCTCCATTAGCTCTGAAAACACCATATATTTT | CASSLGTGGSISSENTIYF
. | . | TRBJ2-2 | TRBV30 | TGTGCCTGGAGTGGAGGGACTGATACCGGGGAGCTGTTTTTT | CAWSGGTDTGELFF
. | many | TRBJ1-2 | TRBV12-3/TRBV12-4 | TGTGCCAGCAGTTTAGTAGGCGGGTACGGCTACACCTTC | CASSLVGGYGYTF
. | . | TRBJ1-1 | TRBV5-1 | TGCGCCAGCGGAGACAGAGTGAACACTGAAGCTTTCTTT | CASGDRVNTEAFF
. | many | TRBJ2-1 | TRBV7-9 | TGTGCCAGCAGCTTGCAGGGCTACAATGAGCAGTTCTTC | CASSLQGYNEQFF
TRBD1 | few | TRBJ2-7 | TRBV18 | TGTGCCAGCTCACCATCCGGGACAGGTTCGTTAGAGCAGTACTTC | CASSPSGTGSLEQYF
TRBD1 | . | TRBJ1-1 | TRBV4-1 | TGCGCCAGCAGCCAAGATAGGATAGGGGGCGGAGAGGGAGCTTTCTTT | CASSQDRIGGGEGAFF
TRBD1 | few | TRBJ1-5 | TRBV10-3 | TGTGCCATCAGTGCTGAGGGGGCCCAGCCCCAGCATTTT | CAISAEGAQPQHF
. | . | TRBJ2-3 | TRBV7-2 | TGTGCCAGCAGCTTAGGCGGGTTCGCAGATACGCAGTATTTT | CASSLGGFADTQYF
. | . | TRBJ1-2 | TRBV29-1 | TGCAGCGGCCGGGACGCATTCGATGGCTACACCTTC | CSGRDAFDGYTF
TRBD2 | . | TRBJ2-3 | TRBV12-3/TRBV12-4 | TGTGCCAGCAGTTTTCTGAGCGGGGGGGCCCCAGATACGCAGTATTTT | CASSFLSGGAPDTQYF
. | once | TRBJ1-2 | TRBV19 | TGTGCCAGTACCCCCTTCTTGGCTAACTATGGCTACACCTTC | CASTPFLANYGYTF
. | few | TRBJ2-3 | TRBV10-2 | TGCGCCAGCAGTGAGACGGGGTATACAGATACGCAGTATTTT | CASSETGYTDTQYF
TRBD1 | . | TRBJ1-1 | TRBV12-3/TRBV12-4 | TGTGCCAGCAGTTTAGTACCGGGACAGGGGGGCACTGAAGCTTTCTTT | CASSLVPGQGGTEAFF
TRBD2 | many | TRBJ2-4 | TRBV11-3 | TGTGCCAGCAGCTTAGATGGGCTAGCGGGGGGCCAGCGGGCCAAAAACATTCAGTACTTC | CASSLDGLAGGQRAKNIQYF
. | few | TRBJ1-2 | TRBV4-2 | TGTGCCAGCAGCCAAGCCAGCTATGGCTACACCTTC | CASSQASYGYTF
TRBD1 | few | TRBJ2-2 | TRBV29-1 | TGCAGCGTTGAGGACACAGAAAGGACAGGGAACACCGGGGAGCTGTTTTTT | CSVEDTERTGNTGELFF
. | . | TRBJ1-1 | TRBV29-1 | TGCAGCGTTGCGGGGTTGCGGAACACTGAAGCTTTCTTT | CSVAGLRNTEAFF
TRBD1 | few | TRBJ1-1 | TRBV5-1 | TGCGCCAGCAAACTGACAGGGGTATTAACTGAAGCTTTCTTT | CASKLTGVLTEAFF
TRBD2 | many | TRBJ2-5 | TRBV7-2 | TGTGCCAGCAGCGGACGACTAGCGGGCCACCAAGAGACCCAGTACTTC | CASSGRLAGHQETQYF
. | few | TRBJ2-1 | TRBV7-9 | TGTGCCAGCAGCTTAGGGGCGCGCTTCAATGAGCAGTTCTTC | CASSLGARFNEQFF
TRBD2 | many | TRBJ2-3 | TRBV7-9 | TGTGCCAGCAGCTTACATGGACTAGCAAACACAGATACGCAGTATTTT | CASSLHGLANTDTQYF